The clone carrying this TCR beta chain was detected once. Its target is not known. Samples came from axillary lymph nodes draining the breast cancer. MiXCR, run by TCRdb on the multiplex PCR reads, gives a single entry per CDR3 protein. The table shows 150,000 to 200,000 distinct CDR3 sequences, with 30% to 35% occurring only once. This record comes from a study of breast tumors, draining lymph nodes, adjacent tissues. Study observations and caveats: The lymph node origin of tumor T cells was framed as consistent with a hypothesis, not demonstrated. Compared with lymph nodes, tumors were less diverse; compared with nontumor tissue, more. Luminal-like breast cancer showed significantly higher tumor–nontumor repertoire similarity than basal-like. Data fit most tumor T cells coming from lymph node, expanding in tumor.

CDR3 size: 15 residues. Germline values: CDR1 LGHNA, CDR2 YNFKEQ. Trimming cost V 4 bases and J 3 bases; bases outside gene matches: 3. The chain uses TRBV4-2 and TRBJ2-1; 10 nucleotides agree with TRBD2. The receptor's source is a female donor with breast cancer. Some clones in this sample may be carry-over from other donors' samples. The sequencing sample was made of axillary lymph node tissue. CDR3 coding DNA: TGTGCCAGCAGCCCCACTAGCGGGAACTACAATGAGCAGTTCTTC. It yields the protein CASSPTSGNYNEQFF.